This T cell receptor beta chain stems from a study of radiotherapy plus CTLA-4 blockade in lung cancer. Points from the study as a whole: Expansion in blood of tumor-derived TCR clones was seen after radiotherapy plus ipilimumab.

This clone was counted a single time. The antigen is undetermined. Assay: immunoSEQ multiplex PCR; the TCRdb copy retains only in-frame clones and omits some. The data hold roughly 98,000 clones, with about four fifths observed a single time. The sequence was collected from a human donor with non-small cell lung cancer that progressed on radiotherapy plus ipilimumab. The material was peripheral blood, obtained from a patient treated with radiotherapy plus ipilimumab.

Written as DNA, the CDR3 is TGTGCCAGCAGCTTAAAAGTACGAGGGAGGGTGACCGGGGAGCTGTTTTTT. The encoded protein is CASSLKVRGRVTGELFF. This chain connects TRBV13 to TRBJ2-2; 7 positions agree with TRBD2. Per germline, CDR1 PRHDT and CDR2 FYEKMQ (reference sequence). This CDR3 comprises 17 residues. With 2 bases clipped from V and 5 bases from J, the junction kept 11 bases outside the gene matches. The variable domain in full, completed from reference TRBV13 and TRBJ2-2, reads AAGVIQSPRHLIKEKRETATLKCYPIPRHDTVYWYQQGPGQDPQFLISFYEKMQSDKGSIPDRFSAQQFSDYHSELNMSSLELGDSALYFCASSLKVRGRVTGELFFGEGSRLTVL.